A single sample gave rise to the 31 T cell receptor beta chains below, sequenced in a study of sequential checkpoint blockade in melanoma (dated by TCRdb to the late 2010s). Read against the paper, the sample's treatment or condition label means: randomized to nivolumab then ipilimumab (arm A) or the reverse (arm B). The library relied on the immunoSEQ multiplex PCR assay. The source is immuneACCESS, and TCRdb retained only in-frame sequences with V and J called. Part of the clones is not carried over; for the studies checked, unresolved V genes explain less than half of this, and the remainder is unexplained. This sample comprises tens of thousands of clones, 85% to 90% of them detected only once. The top ten clones comprise around 15% of the sample. Sequenced material: CD8+ T cells sorted from blood (inferred from file names), taken from a patient given nivolumab and ipilimumab in sequence. These receptor sequences come from a human donor with melanoma.

The V call is TRBV4-2, the J call TRBJ2-1; perhaps TRBD2 as D (5 bases). The CDR3 loop spans 19 amino acids. Germline V gene lookup returns CDR1 LGHNA and CDR2 YNFKEQ. Trimming removed 1 base at V and 4 bases at J, with 23 bases between. The CDR3 here is CASSQGVSLLASGYNEQFF. In DNA, the CDR3 is TGTGCCAGCAGCCAAGGGGTCTCCCTTCTAGCTTCAGGTTACAATGAGCAGTTCTTC.

This rearrangement joins TRBV7-9 to TRBJ2-5, with 11 bases matching TRBD1. V was pared by 5 bases and J by 4 bases, with 9 bases of the junction left unmatched. Germline-derived CDR1 and CDR2 are SEHNR and FQNEAQ (reference sequence). The CDR3 has 16 residues. This CDR3 reads CASSILFGQGAETQYF. For the CDR3, the DNA is TGTGCCAGCAGCATATTATTTGGACAGGGGGCAGAGACCCAGTACTTC.

A remark on this clone: Other DNA sequences in the same sample also yield this CDR3. The gene calls are TRBV5-6 and TRBJ1-2; D is unresolved. Germline V gives CDR1 SGHDT, CDR2 YYEEEE. Trimming left V 2 bases short and J 0 bases short, with 11 bases between. This CDR3 is built from 15 residues. CDR3 coding DNA: TGTGCCAGCAGCTTTGAGAGGAGGGCTAACTATGGCTACACCTTC. Amino acids: CASSFERRANYGYTF.

The chain has TRBV13 and TRBJ2-7, with a tentative D call TRBD2 (6 bases). Germline-derived CDR1 and CDR2 are PRHDT and FYEKMQ (reference sequence). The CDR3 consists of 14 residues. The V and J ends lost 4 bases and 5 bases respectively, with 15 bases between them. Here the CDR3 DNA reads TGTGCCAGCAGCTACGGGACTCCCAGTAACGAGCAGTACTTC. Its protein is CASSYGTPSNEQYF.

The genes are TRBV29-1 and TRBJ1-1, with TRBD1 identical over 8 bases. This CDR3 contains 14 residues. Trimming cost V 4 bases and J 1 base; bases outside gene matches: 5. CDR1 and CDR2 from the germline V gene are SQVTM and ANQGSEA. CDR3: CSVGRGTGNTEAFF. CDR3 in DNA: TGCAGCGTTGGTCGAGGGACAGGGAACACTGAAGCTTTCTTT.

J is TRBJ2-2 and V is TRBV28; TRBD1 matches at 8 bases. Germline CDR1 MDHEN, CDR2 SYDVKM. J was trimmed by 5 bases and V by 1 base; bases with no gene match: 12. The CDR3 extends over 18 amino acids. CDR3 loop: CASSLLGQGALTTGELFF. The CDR3 DNA sequence: TGTGCCAGCAGTTTATTGGGGCAGGGGGCTTTGACAACCGGGGAGCTGTTTTTT.

This clone was recorded once. V usage is TRBV28 and J usage is TRBJ2-1, with 8 bases identical to TRBD1. This CDR3 is built from 16 residues. V dropped 5 bases and J dropped 0; count of bases not matched to a gene: 6. The germline V gene has CDR1 MDHEN and CDR2 SYDVKM. In nucleotides, the CDR3 is TGTGCCAGCAGTCTGGGACAGGTCGGCTCCTACAATGAGCAGTTCTTC. It codes for CASSLGQVGSYNEQFF.

This clone was found once. The rearrangement uses TRBV9 and TRBJ2-2; 7 bases match TRBD1. The CDR3 totals 17 residues. In germline, CDR1 is SGDLS, CDR2 YYNGEE. Trimming took 3 bases from V and 1 from J; bases not matched to a gene: 9. CDR3 DNA sequence: TGTGCCAGCAGCGCCCCTCGACAGGGAAGGAACACCGGGGAGCTGTTTTTT. As protein: CASSAPRQGRNTGELFF.

J is TRBJ2-1 and V is TRBV5-4; 7 bases line up with TRBD1. V gave up 3 bases and J gave up 7 bases; unmatched junction bases: 4. Germline V gene sequence: CDR1 SGHNT, CDR2 YYREEE (reference sequence). The CDR3 contains 13 residues. The CDR3 region has the DNA TGTGCCAGCAGCTCTCCGGACAGGAATGAGCAGTTCTTC. Translation: CASSSPDRNEQFF.

CDR3 in amino acids: CASSKDGYKNIQYF. The CDR3 DNA reads as TGTGCCAGCAGCAAAGACGGGTACAAAAACATTCAGTACTTC. The rearrangement links TRBV21-1 to TRBJ2-4; the D call of TRBD2 is as the table states it, not checked on the DNA. TRBV21-1 is labeled a pseudogene. The CDR3 covers 14 residues.

This rearrangement joins TRBV9 to TRBJ1-1; no reliable D call. Germline CDR1 reads SGDLS; CDR2 reads YYNGEE. The CDR3 is 16 amino acids. V was pared by 4 bases and J by 3 bases, with 19 bases between. The CDR3 nucleotides read TGTGCCAGCAGCCACCTTTCGACCCCTGGGCACACTGAAGCTTTCTTT. Amino acid sequence: CASSHLSTPGHTEAFF. Combining the CDR3 with reference TRBV9 and TRBJ1-1 gives the whole variable domain DSGVTQTPKHLITATGQRVTLRCSPRSGDLSVYWYQQSLDQGLQFLIQYYNGEERAKGNILERFSAQQFPDLHSELNLSSLELGDSALYFCASSHLSTPGHTEAFFGQGTRLTVV.

The V and J genes are TRBV27 and TRBJ1-2; TRBD1 is a possible D gene (5 bases). CDR3 length: 16 residues. The V gene lost 0 bases and the J gene lost 10 bases, with 21 bases spanning the gap. The germline V gene encodes CDR1 MNHEY and CDR2 SMNVEV (reference sequence). The CDR3 region is CASSLSPYRRQITYTF. CDR3 in DNA: TGTGCCAGCAGTTTATCTCCTTACAGGAGACAAATCACCTACACCTTC.

This chain uses TRBV4-3 with TRBJ1-3; D gene ambiguous. This CDR3 region has 15 residues. V was cut by 4 bases and J by 1 base, with 11 bases left in between. CDR1 LGHNA and CDR2 YSLEER come from the germline V gene. The CDR3 DNA sequence: TGCGCCAGCAGCCCTTCGATAGTTTCTGGAAACACCATATATTTT. Translating gives CASSPSIVSGNTIYF.

This clone was detected a few times. The rearrangement uses TRBV7-9 and TRBJ1-1, with D hard to call. This CDR3 has 8 residues. The germline gives CDR1 SEHNR, CDR2 FQNEAQ (reference sequence). CDR3 bases: TGTAGCCACACTGAAGCTTTCTTT. Amino acids: CSHTEAFF. Drawing the rest from reference TRBV7-9 and TRBJ1-1, the complete variable domain is DTGVSQNPRHKITKRGQNVTFRCDPISEHNRLYWYRQTLGQGPEFLTYFQNEAQLEKSRLLSDRFSAERPKGSFSTLEIQRTEQGDSAMYLCSHTEAFFGQGTRLTVV.

The V gene is TRBV7-9, the J gene TRBJ1-5; 9 bases line up with TRBD1. Per the germline V gene, CDR1 is SEHNR and CDR2 is FQNEAQ (reference sequence). The CDR3 length is 16 residues. Trimming cost V 5 bases and J 4 bases; bases outside gene matches: 9. The DNA for the CDR3 is TGTGCCAGCAGCGCCGCGGGACAGGGCTTTAATCAGCCCCAGCATTTT. This gives the protein CASSAAGQGFNQPQHF.

This chain links TRBV6-5 with TRBJ2-5, with 13 bases that match TRBD2. Germline trimming cut 6 bases from V and 5 bases from J; bases unmatched to any gene: 6. This CDR3 has 15 residues. From germline, CDR1 is MNHEY and CDR2 SVGAGI. The CDR3: CASSSGLAGWETQYF. CDR3 DNA: TGTGCCAGCAGCTCGGGACTAGCGGGGTGGGAGACCCAGTACTTC.

This clone was counted a single time. V usage is TRBV5-5 and J usage is TRBJ2-7; 10 bases are a match to TRBD2. Germline V gives CDR1 SGHKS, CDR2 YYEKEE (reference sequence). The CDR3 sequence is 16 residues long. V trimming: 5 bases; J trimming: 3 bases; junction bases outside the gene matches: 11. CDR3: CASSHQVAGGLYEQYV. As DNA, the CDR3 is TGTGCCAGCAGTCACCAGGTAGCGGGGGGCCTCTACGAGCAGTACGTC.

This clone has just a few counts. CDR3 nucleotide sequence: TGTGCCAGCAGCTTGGGTGGGACAGACTACGAGCAGTACGTC. It yields the protein CASSLGGTDYEQYV. The J gene is TRBJ2-7, the V gene TRBV2; TRBD1 agrees at 7 bases. The CDR3 spans 14 residues. Losses at the gene ends were 6 bases for V and 3 bases for J; bases not matched to a gene: 8. Germline V CDR1 and CDR2: SNHLY, FYNNEI.

The chain recombines TRBV6-5 with TRBJ2-5; 9 nucleotides align to TRBD1. V was clipped by 8 bases and J by 5 bases; unmatched bases: 12. This CDR3 contains 15 residues. The germline V gene has CDR1 MNHEY and CDR2 SVGAGI. This CDR3 reads CASGPDRGVFETQYF. DNA for the CDR3: TGTGCCAGCGGACCCGACAGGGGGGTTTTTGAGACCCAGTACTTC.

The CDR3: CASSPSGAVNQPQHF. CDR3 sequence (DNA): TGTGCCAGCTCACCGAGTGGGGCTGTGAATCAGCCCCAGCATTTT. The chain couples TRBV18 to TRBJ1-5; D might be TRBD1 (5 bases). V was trimmed by 3 bases and J by 4 bases, leaving 13 bases between them. CDR1 KGHSH and CDR2 LQKENI come from the germline V gene. The CDR3 is 15 amino acids.

The V and J genes are TRBV27 and TRBJ2-1, with D perhaps matching TRBD2 (6 bases). CDR1 is MNHEY, CDR2 SMNVEV, per germline (reference sequence). Trimming left V 2 bases short and J 7 bases short, with 6 bases between. CDR3 length: 12 amino acids. Written as DNA, the CDR3 is TGTGCCAGCAGTTTAGGGGGGAATGAGCAGTTCTTC. This encodes CASSLGGNEQFF.

V gene TRBV4-3 combines with J gene TRBJ1-2; D possibly corresponds to TRBD1 (5 bases). The CDR3 has 16 residues. Trimming shortened V by 1 base and J by 4 bases, and 16 bases separated the two germline ends. CDR1 is LGHNA, CDR2 YSLEER, per germline. The CDR3, as DNA: TGCGCCAGCAGCCAAGGGGACCGGGGGGGAACCTATGGCTACACCTTC. Translating gives CASSQGDRGGTYGYTF.

The J gene is TRBJ1-3, the V gene TRBV7-8, with a weak D call TRBD1 (6 bases). CDR3 length equals 17 residues. Germline CDR1 SGHVS, CDR2 FQNEAQ. Trimming left V 3 bases short and J 2 bases short, with 17 bases between. In DNA, the CDR3 is TGTGCCAGCAGCTTGACCGGGGACAACACCCCTGGAAACACCATATATTTT. As protein: CASSLTGDNTPGNTIYF. The variable domain in full, with the rest retrieved from reference TRBV7-8 and TRBJ1-3, is GAGVSQSPRYKVAKRGQDVALRCDPISGHVSLFWYQQALGQGPEFLTYFQNEAQLDKSGLPSDRFFAERPEGSVSTLKIQRTQQEDSAVYLCASSLTGDNTPGNTIYFGEGSWLTVV.

V usage is TRBV7-9 and J usage is TRBJ2-5, with D perhaps TRBD1 (6 bases). This CDR3 has 18 amino acids. Trimming removed 1 base from V and 1 base from J, with 19 bases in between. Germline V gives CDR1 SEHNR, CDR2 FQNEAQ (reference sequence). The CDR3 nucleotides read TGTGCCAGCAGCTTAGGGGGGTTGCAGGGGTTCGCCCAAGAGACCCAGTACTTC. Its translation is CASSLGGLQGFAQETQYF.

The chain combines TRBV27 with TRBJ1-5; D is ambiguous. V was shortened by 2 bases and J by 0 bases, with 5 bases between the two germline ends. Germline V gene sequence: CDR1 MNHEY, CDR2 SMNVEV (reference sequence). The CDR3 is made up of 14 amino acids. The CDR3 sequence is CASSLAHSNQPQHF. In DNA, the CDR3 is TGTGCCAGCAGTTTAGCGCATAGCAATCAGCCCCAGCATTTT.

This clone was recorded only once. The chain couples TRBV27 to TRBJ1-2; D is possibly TRBD1 (6 bases). This CDR3 is 14 amino acids long. CDR1 and CDR2 from the germline V gene are MNHEY and SMNVEV (reference sequence). The ends were cut back, 6 bases at V and 4 bases at J, with 15 bases in the middle. DNA of the CDR3: TGTGCCAGCAGCAATGGAGGACAGACCTATGGCTACACCTTC. Translation: CASSNGGQTYGYTF.

This clone came up once. The chain combines TRBV7-2 with TRBJ1-1; D is uncertain. The V end lost 5 bases, the J end lost 0 bases, and 10 bases lay between the germline ends. The CDR3 length is 14 residues. CDR1 is SGHTA and CDR2 is FQGNSA in the germline V gene. Here the CDR3 DNA reads TGTGCCAGCAGCCCTGGGCCCCTGAACACTGAAGCTTTCTTT. It codes for CASSPGPLNTEAFF.

The chain has TRBV28 and TRBJ2-7, with TRBD1 matching 9 bases. The V gene end was trimmed by 5 bases and the J gene end by 3 bases; junction bases not matched to a gene: 8. The CDR3 totals 15 residues. Germline assignment: CDR1 MDHEN and CDR2 SYDVKM. The CDR3 region is CASSIPGQGDYEQYF. CDR3 coding DNA: TGTGCCAGCAGTATCCCGGGACAGGGAGACTACGAGCAGTACTTC.

The rearrangement uses TRBV10-3 and TRBJ2-1, with 7 bases identical to TRBD2. The V gene's germline CDR1 is ENHRY and CDR2 SYGVKD. Unmatched junction bases numbered 3, after V lost 3 bases and J lost 4 bases. The length of the CDR3 is 14 residues. The CDR3 sequence: CAISDSGRYNEQFF. As DNA, the CDR3 is TGTGCCATCAGTGACTCCGGGAGGTACAATGAGCAGTTCTTC.

V is TRBV6-5 and J is TRBJ1-2, with 11 nucleotides matching TRBD1. The trim removed 9 bases at V and 7 bases at J, leaving 7 bases unmatched. This CDR3 comprises 13 residues. Germline V gene lookup returns CDR1 MNHEY and CDR2 SVGAGI. CDR3 loop: CASTGQGAPGYTF. CDR3 nucleotide sequence: TGTGCCAGTACAGGACAGGGGGCGCCTGGCTACACCTTC.

The chain couples TRBV7-9 to TRBJ2-3, with 8 bases that match TRBD1. This CDR3 spans 16 amino acids. Losses at the gene ends were 5 bases for V and 3 bases for J; bases not matched to a gene: 10. From germline, CDR1 is SEHNR and CDR2 FQNEAQ (reference sequence). The CDR3 region is CASSGNRGKATDTQYF. CDR3 nucleotides: TGTGCCAGCAGCGGTAACAGGGGGAAGGCGACAGATACGCAGTATTTT.